This record covers a single TCR beta chain. The CDR3 runs to 15 residues. CDR1 and CDR2 from the germline V gene are SGHTA and FQGTGA. The V and J ends lost 3 bases and 3 bases respectively, with 13 bases between them. The authors' processing: Estimates of nucleated cell counts were drawn from the amplification of reference gene primers. Assay used: immunoSEQ multiplex PCR; TCRdb lists only in-frame clones, some missing. The V and J calls and clone size were taken over from that table, and D and trimming were inferred from the DNA. The data show 120,000 to 150,000 clones, roughly 89% seen once. This entry comes from a study of blood T cell repertoires in COVID-19. As for the study in general: Spain, Italy and the United States supplied samples that represented acute and convalescent COVID-19.

The sequence came from a woman aged 50 to 65 with active or convalescent COVID-19. This chain joins TRBV7-3 and TRBJ2-3; the D gene is possibly TRBD2 (6 bases). Source material: peripheral blood. The CDR3 loop is CASSLGLQRTDTQYF. DNA of the CDR3: TGTGCCAGCAGCTTGGGACTGCAGAGGACAGATACGCAGTATTTT.